The subject of this entry is one T cell receptor (beta chain). Its antigen is not known. The data originate from a study of cytomegalovirus exposure and HLA in healthy donors. A multiplex PCR was run with 60 Vbeta primers and 13 Jbeta primers. Original handling: Later, tens of millions of unique TCR beta chains were counted in an analysis, and around 11 million of them were shared. This table comes from immunoSEQ multiplex PCR, and its TCRdb copy is limited to in-frame clones, with some not included. V and J calls and clone size follow that table, whereas D and trimming were derived from the DNA. Of fewer than 100,000 clones listed, over 65% are singletons. Study results and limitations: Some highly shared sequence variants likely arose as a pipeline artifact. The investigators catalogued 150 to 200 TCR beta chains as cytomegalovirus-associated.

The receptor was isolated from a man aged 60-69 years in good health and CMV-seropositive. Sequenced input: PBMCs.

The CDR3: CASSQAPGLGFYEQYF. The CDR3, as DNA: TGCGCCAGCAGCCAAGCACCGGGACTCGGGTTTTACGAGCAGTACTTC. V usage is TRBV4-1 and J usage is TRBJ2-7, with a weak D call TRBD2 (6 bases). V was pared by 1 base and J by 4 bases, with 17 bases between. This CDR3 is 16 amino acids long. CDR1 is MGHRA, CDR2 YSYEKL, per germline.